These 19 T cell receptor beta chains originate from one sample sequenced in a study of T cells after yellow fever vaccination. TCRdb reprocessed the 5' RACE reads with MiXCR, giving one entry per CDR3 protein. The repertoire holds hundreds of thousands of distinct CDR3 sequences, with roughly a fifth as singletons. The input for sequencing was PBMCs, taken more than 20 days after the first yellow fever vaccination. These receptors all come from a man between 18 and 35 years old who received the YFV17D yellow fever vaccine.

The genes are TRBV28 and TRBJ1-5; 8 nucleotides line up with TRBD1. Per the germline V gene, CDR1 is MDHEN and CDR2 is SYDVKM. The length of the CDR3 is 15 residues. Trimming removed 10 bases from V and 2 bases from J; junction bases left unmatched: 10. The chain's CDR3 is CAILQGEVGNQPQHF. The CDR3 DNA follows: TGTGCCATCCTACAGGGGGAGGTGGGCAATCAGCCCCAGCATTTT.

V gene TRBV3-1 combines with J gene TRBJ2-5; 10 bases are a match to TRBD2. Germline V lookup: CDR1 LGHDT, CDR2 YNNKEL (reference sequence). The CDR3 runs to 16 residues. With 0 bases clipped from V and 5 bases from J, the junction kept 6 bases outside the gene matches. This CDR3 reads CASSQEQRGGVETQYF. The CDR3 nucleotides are TGTGCCAGCAGCCAAGAACAGCGGGGGGGCGTTGAGACCCAGTACTTC.

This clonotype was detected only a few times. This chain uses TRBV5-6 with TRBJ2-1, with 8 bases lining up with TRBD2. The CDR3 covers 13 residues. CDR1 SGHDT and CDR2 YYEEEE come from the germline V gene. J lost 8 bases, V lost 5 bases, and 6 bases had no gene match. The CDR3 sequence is CASRSGTRHEQFF. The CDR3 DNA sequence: TGTGCCAGCAGAAGCGGGACTAGGCATGAGCAGTTCTTC.

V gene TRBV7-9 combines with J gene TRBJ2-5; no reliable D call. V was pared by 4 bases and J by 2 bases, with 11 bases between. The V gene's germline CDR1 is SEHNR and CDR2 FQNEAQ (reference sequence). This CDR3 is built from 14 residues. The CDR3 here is CASSYTTLQETQYF. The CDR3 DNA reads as TGTGCCAGCAGCTACACGACCCTACAAGAGACCCAGTACTTC. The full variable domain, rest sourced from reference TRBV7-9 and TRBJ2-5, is DTGVSQNPRHKITKRGQNVTFRCDPISEHNRLYWYRQTLGQGPEFLTYFQNEAQLEKSRLLSDRFSAERPKGSFSTLEIQRTEQGDSAMYLCASSYTTLQETQYFGPGTRLLVL.

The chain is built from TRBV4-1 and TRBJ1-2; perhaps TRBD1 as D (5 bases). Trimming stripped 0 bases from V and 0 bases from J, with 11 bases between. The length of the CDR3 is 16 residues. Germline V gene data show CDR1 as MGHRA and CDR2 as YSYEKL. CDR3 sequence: CASSQDRRGTNYGYTF. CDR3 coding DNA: TGCGCCAGCAGCCAAGATCGTAGGGGAACTAACTATGGCTACACCTTC.

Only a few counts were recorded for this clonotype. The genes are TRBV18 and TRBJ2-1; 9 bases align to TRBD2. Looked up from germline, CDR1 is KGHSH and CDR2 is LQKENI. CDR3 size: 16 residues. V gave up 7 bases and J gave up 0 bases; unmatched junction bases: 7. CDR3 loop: CASLSTSGSSYNEQFF. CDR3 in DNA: TGTGCCAGCTTATCGACTAGCGGCAGCTCCTACAATGAGCAGTTCTTC.

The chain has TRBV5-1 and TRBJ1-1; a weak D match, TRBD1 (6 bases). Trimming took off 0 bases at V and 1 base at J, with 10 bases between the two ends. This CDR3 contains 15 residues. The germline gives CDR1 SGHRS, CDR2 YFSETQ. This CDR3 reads CASSLVPGANTEAFF. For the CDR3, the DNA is TGCGCCAGCAGCTTGGTCCCGGGGGCGAACACTGAAGCTTTCTTT.

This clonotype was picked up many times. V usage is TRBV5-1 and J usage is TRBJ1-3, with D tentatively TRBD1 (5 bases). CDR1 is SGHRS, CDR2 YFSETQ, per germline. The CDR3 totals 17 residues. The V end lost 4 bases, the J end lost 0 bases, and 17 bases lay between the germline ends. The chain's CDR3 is CASSLQDWGHSGNTIYF. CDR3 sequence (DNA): TGCGCCAGCAGCCTACAGGATTGGGGTCACTCTGGAAACACCATATATTTT. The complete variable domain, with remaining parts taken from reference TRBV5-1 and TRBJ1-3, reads KAGVTQTPRYLIKTRGQQVTLSCSPISGHRSVSWYQQTPGQGLQFLFEYFSETQRNKGNFPGRFSGRQFSNSRSEMNVSTLELGDSALYLCASSLQDWGHSGNTIYFGEGSWLTVV.

The CDR3: CAVTGLAVGNEQFF. As DNA, the CDR3 is TGTGCCGTTACGGGACTAGCGGTGGGTAATGAGCAGTTCTTC. V and J are TRBV2 and TRBJ2-1; TRBD2 agrees at 11 bases. Per the germline V gene, CDR1 is SNHLY and CDR2 is FYNNEI. After removal of 11 bases from V and 7 bases from J, the junction contained 10 bases not matched to a gene. The length of the CDR3 is 14 residues.

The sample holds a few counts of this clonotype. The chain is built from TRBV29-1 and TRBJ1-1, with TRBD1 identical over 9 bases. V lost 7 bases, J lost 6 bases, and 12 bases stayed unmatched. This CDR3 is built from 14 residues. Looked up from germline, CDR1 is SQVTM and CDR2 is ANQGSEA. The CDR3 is CSARDRVVVAEAFF. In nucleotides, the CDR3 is TGCAGCGCCCGGGACAGGGTAGTCGTAGCTGAAGCTTTCTTT. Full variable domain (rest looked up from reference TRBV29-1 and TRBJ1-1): SAVISQKPSRDICQRGTSLTIQCQVDSQVTMMFWYRQQPGQSLTLIATANQGSEATYESGFVIDKFPISRPNLTFSTLTVSNMSPEDSSIYLCSARDRVVVAEAFFGQGTRLTVV.

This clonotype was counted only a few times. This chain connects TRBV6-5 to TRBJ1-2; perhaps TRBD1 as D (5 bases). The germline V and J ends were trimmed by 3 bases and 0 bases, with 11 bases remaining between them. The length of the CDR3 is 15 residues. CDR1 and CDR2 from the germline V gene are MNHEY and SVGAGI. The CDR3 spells CASSYPPTANYGYTF. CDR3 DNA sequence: TGTGCCAGCAGTTATCCCCCGACAGCTAACTATGGCTACACCTTC.

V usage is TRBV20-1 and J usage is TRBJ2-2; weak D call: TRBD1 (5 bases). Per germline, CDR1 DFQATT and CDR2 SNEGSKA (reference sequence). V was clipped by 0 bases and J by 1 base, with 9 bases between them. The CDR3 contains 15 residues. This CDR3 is CSARDRQGNTGELFF. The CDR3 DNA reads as TGCAGTGCTAGAGATCGGCAGGGGAACACCGGGGAGCTGTTTTTT.

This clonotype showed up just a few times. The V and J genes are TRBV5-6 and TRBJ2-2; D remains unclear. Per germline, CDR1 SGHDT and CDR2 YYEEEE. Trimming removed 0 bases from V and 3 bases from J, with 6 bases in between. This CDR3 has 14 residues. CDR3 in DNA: TGTGCCAGCAGCTTGGGGTCGTACACCGGGGAGCTGTTTTTT. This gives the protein CASSLGSYTGELFF.

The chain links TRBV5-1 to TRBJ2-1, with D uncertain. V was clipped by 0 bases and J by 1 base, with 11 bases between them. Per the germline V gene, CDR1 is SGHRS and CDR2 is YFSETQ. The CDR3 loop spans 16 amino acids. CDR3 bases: TGCGCCAGCAGCTTGGCAGTAGACTGGTCCTACAATGAGCAGTTCTTC. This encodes CASSLAVDWSYNEQFF.

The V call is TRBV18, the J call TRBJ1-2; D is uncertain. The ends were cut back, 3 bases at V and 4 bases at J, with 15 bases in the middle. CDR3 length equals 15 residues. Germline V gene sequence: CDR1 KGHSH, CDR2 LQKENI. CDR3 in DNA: TGTGCCAGCTCACCGGAACAGTTAGTCGGCTATGGCTACACCTTC. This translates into CASSPEQLVGYGYTF. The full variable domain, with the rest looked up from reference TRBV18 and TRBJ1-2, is NAGVMQNPRHLVRRRGQEARLRCSPMKGHSHVYWYRQLPEEGLKFMVYLQKENIIDESGMPKERFSAEFPKEGPSILRIQQVVRGDSAAYFCASSPEQLVGYGYTFGSGTRLTVV.

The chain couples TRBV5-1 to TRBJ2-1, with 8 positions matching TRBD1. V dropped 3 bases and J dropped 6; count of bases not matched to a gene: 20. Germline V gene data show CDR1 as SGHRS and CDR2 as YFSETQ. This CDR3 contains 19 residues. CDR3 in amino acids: CASSYRIIQPGGRGNEQFF. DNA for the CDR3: TGCGCCAGCAGCTATAGAATAATACAACCAGGGGGCAGAGGCAATGAGCAGTTCTTC.

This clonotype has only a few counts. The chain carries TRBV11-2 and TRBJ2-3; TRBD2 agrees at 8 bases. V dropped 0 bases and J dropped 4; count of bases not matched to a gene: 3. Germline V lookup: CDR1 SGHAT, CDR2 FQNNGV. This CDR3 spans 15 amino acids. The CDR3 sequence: CASSLDLAGADTQYF. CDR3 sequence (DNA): TGTGCCAGCAGCTTAGACCTAGCGGGTGCAGATACGCAGTATTTT.

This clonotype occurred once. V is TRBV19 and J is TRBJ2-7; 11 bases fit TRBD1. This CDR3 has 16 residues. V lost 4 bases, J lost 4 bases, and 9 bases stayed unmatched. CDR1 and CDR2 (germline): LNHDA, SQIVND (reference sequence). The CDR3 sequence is CASSNTGTGGLYEQYV. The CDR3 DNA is TGTGCCAGTAGTAACACCGGGACAGGGGGATTGTACGAGCAGTACGTC.

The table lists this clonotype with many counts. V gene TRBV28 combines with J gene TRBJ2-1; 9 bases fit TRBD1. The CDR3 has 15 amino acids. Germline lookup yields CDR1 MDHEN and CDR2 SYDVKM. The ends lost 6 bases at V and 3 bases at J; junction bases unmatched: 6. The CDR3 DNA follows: TGTGCCAGCAGCCTCCGGGACAGGGTCTACAATGAGCAGTTCTTC. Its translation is CASSLRDRVYNEQFF. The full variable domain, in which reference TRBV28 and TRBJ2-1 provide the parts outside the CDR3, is DVKVTQSSRYLVKRTGEKVFLECVQDMDHENMFWYRQDPGLGLRLIYFSYDVKMKEKGDIPEGYSVSREKKERFSLILESASTNQTSMYLCASSLRDRVYNEQFFGPGTRLTVL.